A selection of T cell receptor beta chains follows, all from one sample in a study of cytomegalovirus exposure and HLA in healthy donors. The assay was immunoSEQ multiplex PCR, and TCRdb's table has in-frame clones only and misses some. In the table there are 200,000 or so clones, 84% of which are singletons. The sequenced sample was PBMCs. Source of these receptors: a boy aged 10-17 years in good health and CMV-seronegative. The CDR3 runs from the conserved cysteine through the conserved F or W. The D gene is left open where the match is weak. Where a row states a size, it is once, few, many or the class of an expanded clone; other rows omit it.

j_call,d_call,clone_size,v_call,cdr3_nt,cdr3_aa
TRBJ2-1,TRBD2,NA,TRBV27,TGTGCCAGCAGTTCTAGGACTAGCGGGAGTTATAATGAGCAGTTCTTC,CASSSRTSGSYNEQFF
TRBJ2-1,NA,NA,TRBV11-2,TGTGCCAGCCCAGGCCTCTCCTACAATGAGCAGTTCTTC,CASPGLSYNEQFF
TRBJ2-4,TRBD2,NA,TRBV4-3,TGCGCCAGCAGCCAAGAGGTGGCGGGGGGGCCTACCAAAAACATTCAGTACTTC,CASSQEVAGGPTKNIQYF
TRBJ2-1,TRBD1,NA,TRBV5-1,TGCGCCAGCAGCCGGGGACAGGGCGGGAACGATGAGCAGTTCTTC,CASSRGQGGNDEQFF
TRBJ1-4,TRBD1,NA,TRBV10-1,TGCGCCAGTCCTACTCCGGGACAGCCTTATGAAAAACTGTTTTTT,CASPTPGQPYEKLFF
TRBJ2-7,NA,NA,TRBV2,TGTGCCAGCAGTGCAGGGATTAAGTGGGAGCAGTACTTC,CASSAGIKWEQYF
TRBJ1-6,NA,NA,TRBV5-1,TGCGCCAGCAGGTCCGCCGATGGTTTATCGAGTTCACCCCTCCACTTT,CASRSADGLSSSPLHF
TRBJ1-5,NA,NA,TRBV28,TGTGCCAGCAGTTTTATCCGTCAGCCCCAGCATTTT,CASSFIRQPQHF
TRBJ1-2,NA,NA,TRBV28,TGTGCCAGCAGACCAGGGGTCTATGGCTACACCTTC,CASRPGVYGYTF
TRBJ2-3,NA,NA,TRBV6-6,TGTGCCAGCAGTCCCGGCAGGGTCACAGATACGCAGTATTTT,CASSPGRVTDTQYF
TRBJ1-1,NA,NA,TRBV30,TGTGCCTGGACAGGGGAATACATGAACACTGAAGCTTTCTTT,CAWTGEYMNTEAFF
TRBJ2-7,NA,NA,TRBV10-3,TGTGCCATCACAGCTAGCGCGCCCTCCGAGCAGTACTTC,CAITASAPSEQYF
TRBJ2-7,TRBD1,NA,TRBV6-1,TGTGCCAGCAGTGAAGGGGGACAGGTCCTTTTCTACGAGCAGTACTTC,CASSEGGQVLFYEQYF
TRBJ1-6,TRBD1,few,TRBV30,TGTGCCTGGAGTGCCCTAGGACAGGGGGTCTCACCCCTCCACTTT,CAWSALGQGVSPLHF
TRBJ2-1,NA,NA,TRBV11-2,TGTGCCAGCAGCCATAGAGTAGGGGACTCACTGCAGTTCTTC,CASSHRVGDSLQFF
TRBJ2-1,TRBD1,NA,TRBV5-1,TGCGCCAGCAGCCCGGACAGGGGCCACCTCGATGAGCAGTTCTTC,CASSPDRGHLDEQFF
TRBJ2-1,TRBD1,NA,TRBV7-7,TGTGCTAGCAGCTTAGTGACAGGGAAGGAGCAGTTCTTC,CASSLVTGKEQFF
TRBJ2-7,NA,NA,TRBV7-9,TGTGCCAGCAGCCGCTCCTACGAGCAGTACTTC,CASSRSYEQYF
TRBJ2-7,TRBD1,once,TRBV6-5,TGTGCCAGCAGTTCCGGGACAGGAACCTACGAGCAGTACTTC,CASSSGTGTYEQYF
TRBJ2-7,TRBD1,once,TRBV10-3,TGTGCCACGTGGGACAGTCTCTACGAGCAGTACTTC,CATWDSLYEQYF
TRBJ1-2,TRBD1,NA,TRBV10-3,TGTGCCATCAGTGAGGACAGGGTTAGTGGCTACACCTTC,CAISEDRVSGYTF
TRBJ2-6,TRBD2,NA,TRBV28,TGTGCCAGCAGTTGGGCTAGCGGGAGAGGGGCCAACGTCCTGACTTTC,CASSWASGRGANVLTF
TRBJ1-1,NA,NA,TRBV6-1,TGTGCCAGCAGTGAAGCGGTCGGTAACACTGAAGCTTTCTTT,CASSEAVGNTEAFF
TRBJ1-1,NA,NA,TRBV5-5,TGTGCCAGCAGCTTGCTAGGCACCCAAGCCTTTGAAGCTTTCTTT,CASSLLGTQAFEAFF
TRBJ1-5,TRBD1,NA,TRBV19,TGTGCCAGTAGTAATAACAGGGGTTCCAATCAGCCCCAGCATTTT,CASSNNRGSNQPQHF
TRBJ1-1,NA,NA,TRBV18,TGTGCCAGCTCACTATACCCGGTGGGAGATGACACTGAAGCTTTCTTT,CASSLYPVGDDTEAFF
TRBJ2-3,NA,NA,TRBV2,TGTGCCAGCAGTGAAGGGCGGTCCAACACAGATACGCAGTATTTT,CASSEGRSNTDTQYF
TRBJ1-1,NA,NA,TRBV5-4,TGTGCCAGCAGCTTGGAAATGGCAGGCTCCGAAGCTTTCTTT,CASSLEMAGSEAFF
TRBJ2-1,TRBD2,NA,TRBV5-4,TGTGCCAGCCTACTAGCGGGAGGTCGCAATGAGCAGTTCTTC,CASLLAGGRNEQFF
TRBJ2-1,NA,NA,TRBV2,TGTGCCAGCCGGGTAGCGTACGGGTACAGTGAGCAGTTCTTC,CASRVAYGYSEQFF
TRBJ2-7,NA,NA,TRBV27,TGTGCCAGCAGTTCGGGGACTCGACCCTACGAGCAGTACTTC,CASSSGTRPYEQYF
TRBJ1-1,NA,NA,TRBV6-5,TGTGCCAGCAGTCCCGGGGTGAACACTGAAGCTTTCTTT,CASSPGVNTEAFF
TRBJ2-1,NA,NA,TRBV7-9,TGTGCCAGCAGCTCGAGCCTGCCGGGACTGGAAGGATACAATGAGCAGTTCTTC,CASSSSLPGLEGYNEQFF
TRBJ2-1,TRBD2,NA,TRBV7-8,TGTGCCAGCAGCTTAGCGCCACTAGCGGGAATCAATGAGCAGTTCTTC,CASSLAPLAGINEQFF
TRBJ2-2,NA,NA,TRBV7-3,TGTGCCAGCAGCCCCTCCCCCGGCGGGGAGCTGTTTTTT,CASSPSPGGELFF
TRBJ1-1,TRBD1,many,TRBV5-1,TGCGCCAGCAGCATGACAGGGATGAACACTGAAGCTTTCTTT,CASSMTGMNTEAFF
TRBJ2-3,NA,once,TRBV5-1,TGCGCCAGCAGCTTGGGGCGGTGGAGCACAGATACGCAGTATTTT,CASSLGRWSTDTQYF
TRBJ1-1,NA,NA,TRBV19,TGTGCCAGTTGGGACCCGCGGGGAATGAACACTGAAGCTTTCTTT,CASWDPRGMNTEAFF
TRBJ1-2,TRBD1,NA,TRBV5-4,TGTGCCAGCAGCCCTGGACAGGGGGCCGGGACTAACTATGGCTACACCTTC,CASSPGQGAGTNYGYTF
TRBJ2-7,TRBD1,NA,TRBV7-2,TGTGCCAGCAGCGACTCGGGACAGGGGGTCTGGGAGCAGTACTTC,CASSDSGQGVWEQYF
TRBJ1-4,NA,NA,TRBV30,TGTGCCTGGAGTGTCCGGAGCCCTAATGAAAAACTGTTTTTT,CAWSVRSPNEKLFF
TRBJ1-2,NA,NA,TRBV6-1,TGTGCCAGCAGCCGATCCAGTCCTGTTCACTATGGCTACACCTTC,CASSRSSPVHYGYTF
TRBJ2-1,NA,NA,TRBV25-1,TGTGCCAGCAGTGAATTCCGGGCGGGAAAGGACAATGAGCAGTTCTTC,CASSEFRAGKDNEQFF
TRBJ2-7,NA,NA,TRBV2,TGTGCCAGCAGTGAAGCGGGACATACTCTGAGCTCCTACGAGCAGTACTTC,CASSEAGHTLSSYEQYF
TRBJ2-2,TRBD2,NA,TRBV5-1,TGCGCCAGCAGCTTGGGACTAGCGGGGGCCGGGGAGCTGTTTTTT,CASSLGLAGAGELFF
TRBJ2-7,TRBD2,NA,TRBV2,TGTGCCAGCGATAGGAGCGGGAAATCCTACGAGCAGTACTTC,CASDRSGKSYEQYF
TRBJ2-1,TRBD2,NA,TRBV25-1,TGTGCCAGCAGTGCCCCCGTGGTGGGGGGGTTAGGTGAGCAGTTCTTC,CASSAPVVGGLGEQFF
TRBJ2-5,NA,NA,TRBV7-2,TGTGCCAGCAGCTTAGTCCCCCTAGGGGGGACCCAGTACTTC,CASSLVPLGGTQYF
TRBJ1-5,TRBD1,NA,TRBV7-8,TGTGCCAGCAGCCCAGGACAGGGATATCAGCCCCAGCATTTT,CASSPGQGYQPQHF
TRBJ2-7,TRBD2,NA,TRBV28,TGTGCCAGCAGTCTAAGGAAAAACCGACTAGCAGTCACCTACGAGCAGTACTTC,CASSLRKNRLAVTYEQYF
TRBJ2-7,TRBD2,NA,TRBV30,TGTGCCTGGACCAAGGGGGAGTTAGCGGGGGTATTCCACGAGCAGTACTTC,CAWTKGELAGVFHEQYF
TRBJ2-7,TRBD1,few,TRBV30,TGTGCCTGGAGTCGACAGGGGGTTTACGAGCAGTACTTC,CAWSRQGVYEQYF
TRBJ2-2,TRBD1,NA,TRBV7-2,TGTGCCAGCAGCCCGCACCGGGACAGGGGCAGCACCGGGGAGCTGTTTTTT,CASSPHRDRGSTGELFF
TRBJ2-7,TRBD2,NA,TRBV27,TGTGCCAGCAGTTTCCTCGGCGGGGGCTACGAGCAGTACTTC,CASSFLGGGYEQYF
TRBJ2-7,TRBD2,once,TRBV29-1,TGCAGCGTTGAAGATTCAGCGGGAGAAACCTACGAGCAGTACTTC,CSVEDSAGETYEQYF